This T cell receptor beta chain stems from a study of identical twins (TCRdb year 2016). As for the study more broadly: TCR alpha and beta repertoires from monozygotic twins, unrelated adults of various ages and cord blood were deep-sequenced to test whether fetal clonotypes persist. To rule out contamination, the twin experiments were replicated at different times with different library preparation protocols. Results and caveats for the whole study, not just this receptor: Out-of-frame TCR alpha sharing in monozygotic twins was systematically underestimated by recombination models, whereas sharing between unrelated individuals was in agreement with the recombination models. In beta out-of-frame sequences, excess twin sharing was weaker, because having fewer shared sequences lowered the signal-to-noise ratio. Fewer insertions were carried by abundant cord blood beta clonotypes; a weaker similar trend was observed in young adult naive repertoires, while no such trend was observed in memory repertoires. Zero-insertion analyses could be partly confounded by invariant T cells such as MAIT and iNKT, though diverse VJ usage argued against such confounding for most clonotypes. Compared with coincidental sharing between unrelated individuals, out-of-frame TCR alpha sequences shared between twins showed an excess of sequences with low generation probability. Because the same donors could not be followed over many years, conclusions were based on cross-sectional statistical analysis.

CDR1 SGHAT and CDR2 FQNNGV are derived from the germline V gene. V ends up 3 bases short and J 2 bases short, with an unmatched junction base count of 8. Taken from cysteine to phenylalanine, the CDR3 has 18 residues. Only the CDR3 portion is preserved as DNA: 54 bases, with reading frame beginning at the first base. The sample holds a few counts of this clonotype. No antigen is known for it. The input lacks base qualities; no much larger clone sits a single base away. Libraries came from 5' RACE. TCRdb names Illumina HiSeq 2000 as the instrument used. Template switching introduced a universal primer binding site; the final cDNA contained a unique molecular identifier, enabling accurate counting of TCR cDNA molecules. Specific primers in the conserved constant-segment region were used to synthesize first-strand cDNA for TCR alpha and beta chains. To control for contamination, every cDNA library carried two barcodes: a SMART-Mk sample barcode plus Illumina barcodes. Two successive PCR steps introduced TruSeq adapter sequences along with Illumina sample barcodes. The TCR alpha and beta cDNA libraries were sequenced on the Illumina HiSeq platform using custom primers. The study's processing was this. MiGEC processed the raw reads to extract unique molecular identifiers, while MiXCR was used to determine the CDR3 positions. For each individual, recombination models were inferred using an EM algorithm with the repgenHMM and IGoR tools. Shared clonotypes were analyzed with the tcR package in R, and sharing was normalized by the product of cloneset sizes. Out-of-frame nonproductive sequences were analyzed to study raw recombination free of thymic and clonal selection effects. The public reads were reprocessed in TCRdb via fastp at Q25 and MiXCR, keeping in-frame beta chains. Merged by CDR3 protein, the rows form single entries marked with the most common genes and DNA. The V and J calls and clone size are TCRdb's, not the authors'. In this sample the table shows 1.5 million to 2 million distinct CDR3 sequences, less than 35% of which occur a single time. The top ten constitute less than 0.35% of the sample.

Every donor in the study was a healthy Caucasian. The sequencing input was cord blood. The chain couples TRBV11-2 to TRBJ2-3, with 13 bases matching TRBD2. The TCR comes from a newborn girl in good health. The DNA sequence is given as TGTGCCAGCAGCTTTAGACTAGCGGGAGGTTTTTTCACAGATACGCAGTATTTT. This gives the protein CASSFRLAGGFFTDTQYF. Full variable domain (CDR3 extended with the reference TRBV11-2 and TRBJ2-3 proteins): EAGVAQSPRYKIIEKRQSVAFWCNPISGHATLYWYQQILGQGPKLLIQFQNNGVVDDSQLPKDRFSAERLKGVDSTLKIQPAKLEDSAVYLCASSFRLAGGFFTDTQYFGPGTRLTVL.